Reported below is one T cell receptor beta chain. Method: immunoSEQ multiplex PCR; TCRdb's copy keeps in-frame clones and lacks some. The repertoire has about 70,000 clones, 90% to 95% of them found once; the top ten carry roughly 0.37%. The data stem from a study of technical replicates of blood from a handful of donors. Germline V gene sequence: CDR1 LGHNA, CDR2 YNFKEQ. Deletions cut 1 base from V and 7 bases from J, with 7 bases between. CDR3 length: 12 residues. Material for sequencing was T cells isolated from PBMCs. The chain recombines TRBV4-2 with TRBJ2-5, with D tentatively TRBD2 (6 bases). This TCR derives from a human donor in good health. The CDR3 spells CASSQGGGTQYF. The CDR3 DNA follows: TGTGCCAGCAGCCAAGGGGGAGGGACCCAGTACTTC.